The source of this TCR beta chain is a study of T cell clonality in common variable immunodeficiency. Study results and limitations: In common variable immunodeficiency, TCR beta chains reportedly carried fewer deletions and N-nucleotide insertions.

Generated by immunoSEQ multiplex PCR, the TCRdb table keeps only in-frame clones and is missing some. The sample counts 15,000 to 20,000 clones, none seen once; the ten largest own roughly 15%. There are many counts of this clone. Its specificity is not known. The sample comprised peripheral blood mononuclear cells. This clonotype originated in a human donor with common variable immunodeficiency.

CDR3: CASSWGGGNTEAFF. CDR3 DNA (partial): TGTGCCAGCAGCTGGGGGGGTGGGAATACTGAA. The chain couples TRBV7-6 to TRBJ1-1, with a tentative D call TRBD1 (5 bases). Coverage ceases 3 residues before the CDR3 finishes, and the germline J gene fills in the end. Per the germline V gene, CDR1 is SGHVS and CDR2 is FNYEAQ. CDR3 length equals 14 residues. Trimming removed 4 bases at V and 5 bases at J, with 14 bases between.